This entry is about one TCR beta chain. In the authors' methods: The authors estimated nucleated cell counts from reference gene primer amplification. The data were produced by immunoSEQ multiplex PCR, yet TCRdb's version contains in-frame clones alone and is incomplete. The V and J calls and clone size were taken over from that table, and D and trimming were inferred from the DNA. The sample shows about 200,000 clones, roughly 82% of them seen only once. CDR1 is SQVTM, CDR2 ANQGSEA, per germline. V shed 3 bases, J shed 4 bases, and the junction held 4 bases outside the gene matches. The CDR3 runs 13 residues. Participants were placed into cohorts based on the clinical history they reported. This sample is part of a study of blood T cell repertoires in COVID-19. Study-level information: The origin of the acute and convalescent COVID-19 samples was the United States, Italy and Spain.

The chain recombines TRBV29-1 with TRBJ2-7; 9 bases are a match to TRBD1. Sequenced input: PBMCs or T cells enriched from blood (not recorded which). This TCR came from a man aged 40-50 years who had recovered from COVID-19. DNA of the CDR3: TGCAGCGTTGAGGGGACAGGGTGGTACGAGCAGTACTTC. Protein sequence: CSVEGTGWYEQYF.